This TCR beta chain emerged from a study of cytomegalovirus exposure and HLA in healthy donors. Study-wide findings and caveats: Later analysis identified around 15,000 TCR beta sequences associated with HLA alleles, using a false discovery rate threshold of 0.05.

13 Jbeta primers and 60 Vbeta primers were used for the PCR. Profiling relied on immunoSEQ multiplex PCR, and the TCRdb table lists in-frame clones only, not all of them. Of about 200,000 clones listed, 75% to 85% are singletons. This clone has only one observation. Its antigen is unknown. The clonotype originates from a girl aged 5-17 years in good health and CMV-seronegative. The sequencing input was PBMCs.

CDR3 region: CASSLGDSNQPQHF. DNA of the CDR3: TGTGCCAGTAGTCTCGGAGATAGCAATCAGCCCCAGCATTTT. V is TRBV19 and J is TRBJ1-5; D is unresolved. Trimming removed 5 bases from V and 0 bases from J, with 8 bases in between. Per germline, CDR1 LNHDA and CDR2 SQIVND (reference sequence). The CDR3 is 14 amino acids.